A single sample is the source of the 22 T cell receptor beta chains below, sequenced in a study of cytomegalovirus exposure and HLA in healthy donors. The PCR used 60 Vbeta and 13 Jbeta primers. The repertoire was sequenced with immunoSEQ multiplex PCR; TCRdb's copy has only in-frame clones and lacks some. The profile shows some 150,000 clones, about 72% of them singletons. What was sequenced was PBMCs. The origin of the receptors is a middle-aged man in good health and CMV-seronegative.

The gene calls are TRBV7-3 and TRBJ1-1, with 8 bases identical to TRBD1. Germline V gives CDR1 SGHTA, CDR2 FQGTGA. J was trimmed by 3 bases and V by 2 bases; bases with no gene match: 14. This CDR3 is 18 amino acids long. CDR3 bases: TGTGCCAGCAGCTTAGGGCCCAGCAGGGGGCGCAGGGACACTGAAGCTTTCTTT. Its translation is CASSLGPSRGRRDTEAFF.

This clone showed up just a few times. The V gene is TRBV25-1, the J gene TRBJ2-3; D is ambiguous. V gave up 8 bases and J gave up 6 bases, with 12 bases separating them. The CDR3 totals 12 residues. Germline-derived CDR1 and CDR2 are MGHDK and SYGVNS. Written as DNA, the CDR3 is TGTGCCAGCCGGAGCCAAGCCGATACGCAGTATTTT. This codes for CASRSQADTQYF.

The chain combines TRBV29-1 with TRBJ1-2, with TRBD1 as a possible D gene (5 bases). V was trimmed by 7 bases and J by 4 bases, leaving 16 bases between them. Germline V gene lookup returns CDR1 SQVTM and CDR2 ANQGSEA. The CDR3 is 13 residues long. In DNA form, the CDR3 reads TGCAGCGCAGAACGGGGGATCGGCTATGGCTACACCTTC. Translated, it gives CSAERGIGYGYTF.

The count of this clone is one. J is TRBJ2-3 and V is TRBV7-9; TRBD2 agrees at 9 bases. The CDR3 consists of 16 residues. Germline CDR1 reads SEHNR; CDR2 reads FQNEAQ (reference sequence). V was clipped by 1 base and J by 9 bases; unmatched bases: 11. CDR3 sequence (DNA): TGTGCCAGCAGCTTAGATCGGCGGGGGGGTCCAGGAACGCAGTATTTT. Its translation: CASSLDRRGGPGTQYF.

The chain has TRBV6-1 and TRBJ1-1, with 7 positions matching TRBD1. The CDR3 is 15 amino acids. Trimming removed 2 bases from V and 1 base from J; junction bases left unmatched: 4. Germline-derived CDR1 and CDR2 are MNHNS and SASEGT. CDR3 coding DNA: TGTGCCAGCAGTGAATTCGGGGACAGGAACACTGAAGCTTTCTTT. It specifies CASSEFGDRNTEAFF.

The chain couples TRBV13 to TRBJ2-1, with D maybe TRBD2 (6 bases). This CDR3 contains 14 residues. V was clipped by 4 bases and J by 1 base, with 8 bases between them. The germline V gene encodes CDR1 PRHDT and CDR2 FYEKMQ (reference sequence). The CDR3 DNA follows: TGTGCCAGCAGCTCGCGGGATTCCTACAATGAGCAGTTCTTC. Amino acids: CASSSRDSYNEQFF.

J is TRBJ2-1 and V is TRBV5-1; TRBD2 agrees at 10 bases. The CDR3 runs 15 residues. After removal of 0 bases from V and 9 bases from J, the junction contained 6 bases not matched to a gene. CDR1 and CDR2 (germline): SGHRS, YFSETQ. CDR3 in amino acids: CASSLVLAGDSEQFF. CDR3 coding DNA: TGCGCCAGCAGCTTGGTTCTAGCGGGAGATAGTGAGCAGTTCTTC.

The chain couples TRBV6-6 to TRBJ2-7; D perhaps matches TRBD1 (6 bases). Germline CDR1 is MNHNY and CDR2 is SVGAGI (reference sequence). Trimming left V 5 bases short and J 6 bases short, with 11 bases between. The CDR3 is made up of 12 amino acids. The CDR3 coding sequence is TGTGCCAGCAGTATAACAGGGCCCGAGCAGTACTTC. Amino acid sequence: CASSITGPEQYF.

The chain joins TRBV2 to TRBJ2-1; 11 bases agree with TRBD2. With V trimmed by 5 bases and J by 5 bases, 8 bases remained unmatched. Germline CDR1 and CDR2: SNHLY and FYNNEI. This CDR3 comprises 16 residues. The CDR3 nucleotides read TGTGCCAGCAGTAATAGCGGGGGGGCAACCAACAATGAGCAGTTCTTC. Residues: CASSNSGGATNNEQFF.

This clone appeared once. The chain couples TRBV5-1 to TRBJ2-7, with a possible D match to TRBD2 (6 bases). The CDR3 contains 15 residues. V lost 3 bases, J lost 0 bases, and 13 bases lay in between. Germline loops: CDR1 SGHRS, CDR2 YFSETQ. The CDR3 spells CASSSGLPNSYEQYF. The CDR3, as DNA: TGCGCCAGCAGCTCCGGACTACCTAACTCCTACGAGCAGTACTTC.

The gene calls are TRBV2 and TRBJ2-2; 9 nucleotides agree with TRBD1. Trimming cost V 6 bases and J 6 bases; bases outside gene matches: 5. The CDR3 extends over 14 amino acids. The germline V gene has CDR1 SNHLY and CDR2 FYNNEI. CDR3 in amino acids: CASRDRGTAGELFF. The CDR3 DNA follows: TGTGCCAGCAGGGACAGGGGAACAGCCGGGGAGCTGTTTTTT.

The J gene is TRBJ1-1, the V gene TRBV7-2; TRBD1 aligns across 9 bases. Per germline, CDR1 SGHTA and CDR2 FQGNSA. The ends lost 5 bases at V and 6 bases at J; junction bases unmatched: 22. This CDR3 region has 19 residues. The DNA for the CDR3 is TGTGCCAGCAGCCCCGGGGCCTTTACGCTGTGGGGACAGGGATCTGAAGCTTTCTTT. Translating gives CASSPGAFTLWGQGSEAFF.

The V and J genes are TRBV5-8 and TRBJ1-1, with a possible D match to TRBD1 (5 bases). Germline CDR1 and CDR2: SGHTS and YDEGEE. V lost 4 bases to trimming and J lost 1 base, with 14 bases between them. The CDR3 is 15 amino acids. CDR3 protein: CASSRHRFGNTEAFF. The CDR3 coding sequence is TGTGCCAGCAGCCGGCACAGGTTTGGGAACACTGAAGCTTTCTTT.

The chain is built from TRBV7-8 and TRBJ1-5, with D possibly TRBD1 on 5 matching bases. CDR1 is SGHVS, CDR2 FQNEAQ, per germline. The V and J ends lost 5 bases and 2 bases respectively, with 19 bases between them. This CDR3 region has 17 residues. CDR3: CASSLPRQSDGNQPQHF. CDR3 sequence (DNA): TGTGCCAGCAGCCTCCCCCGACAGTCGGATGGCAATCAGCCCCAGCATTTT.

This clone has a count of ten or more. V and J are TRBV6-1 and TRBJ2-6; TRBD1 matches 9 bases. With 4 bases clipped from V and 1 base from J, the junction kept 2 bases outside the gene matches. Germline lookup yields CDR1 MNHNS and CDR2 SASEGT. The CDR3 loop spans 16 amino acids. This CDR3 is CASSAGTGSGANVLTF. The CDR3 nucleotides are TGTGCCAGCAGTGCCGGGACAGGGTCTGGGGCCAACGTCCTGACTTTC.

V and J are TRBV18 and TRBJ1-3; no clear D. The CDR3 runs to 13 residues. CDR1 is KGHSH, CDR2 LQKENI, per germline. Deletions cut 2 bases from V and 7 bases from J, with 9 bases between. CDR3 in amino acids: CASSPGQANTIYF. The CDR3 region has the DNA TGTGCCAGCTCACCAGGGCAGGCGAACACCATATATTTT.

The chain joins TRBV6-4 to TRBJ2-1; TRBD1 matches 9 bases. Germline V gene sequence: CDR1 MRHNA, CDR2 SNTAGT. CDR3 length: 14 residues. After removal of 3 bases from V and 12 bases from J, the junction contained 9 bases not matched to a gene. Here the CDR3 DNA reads TGTGCCAGCAGTGAAGGGAGTGGGACAGGGCGGCAGTTCTTC. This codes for CASSEGSGTGRQFF.

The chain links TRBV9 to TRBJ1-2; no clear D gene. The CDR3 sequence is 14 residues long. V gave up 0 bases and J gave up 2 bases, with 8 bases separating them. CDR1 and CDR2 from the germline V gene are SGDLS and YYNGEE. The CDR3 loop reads CASSVGSSNYGYTF. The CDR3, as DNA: TGTGCCAGCAGCGTAGGGTCTAGCAACTATGGCTACACCTTC.

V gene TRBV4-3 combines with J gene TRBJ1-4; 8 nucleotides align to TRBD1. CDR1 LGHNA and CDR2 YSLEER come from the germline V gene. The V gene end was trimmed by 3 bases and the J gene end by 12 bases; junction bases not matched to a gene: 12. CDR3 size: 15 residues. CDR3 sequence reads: CASSQGTGDMWELFF. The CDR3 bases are TGCGCCAGCAGCCAGGGGACAGGCGACATGTGGGAACTGTTTTTT.

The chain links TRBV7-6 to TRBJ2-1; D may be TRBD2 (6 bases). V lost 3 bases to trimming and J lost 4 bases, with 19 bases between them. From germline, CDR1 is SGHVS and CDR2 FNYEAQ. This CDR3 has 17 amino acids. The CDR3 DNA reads TGTGCCAGCAGCTTGTCTGGTGGGGGTGGGGGGTACAATGAGCAGTTCTTC. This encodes CASSLSGGGGGYNEQFF.

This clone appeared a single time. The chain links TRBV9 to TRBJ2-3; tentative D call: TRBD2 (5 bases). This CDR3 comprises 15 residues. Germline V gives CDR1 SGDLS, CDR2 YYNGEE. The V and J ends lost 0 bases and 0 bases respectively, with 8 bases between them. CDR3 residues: CASSVGRRSTDTQYF. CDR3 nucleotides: TGTGCCAGCAGCGTAGGACGGAGGAGCACAGATACGCAGTATTTT.

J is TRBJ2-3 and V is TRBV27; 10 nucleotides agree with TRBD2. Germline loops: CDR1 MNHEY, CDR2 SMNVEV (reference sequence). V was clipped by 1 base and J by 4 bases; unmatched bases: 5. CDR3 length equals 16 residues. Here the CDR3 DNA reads TGTGCCAGCAGTTTATGGGCTAGCGGGAGCCCAGATACGCAGTATTTT. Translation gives CASSLWASGSPDTQYF.